A selection of T cell receptor beta chains follows, all from one sample in a study of T cells in Graves' hyperthyroidism and ophthalmopathy. TCRdb reprocessed the multiplex PCR reads with MiXCR, giving one entry per CDR3 protein. The sample includes 240,000 or so distinct CDR3 sequences, 15% to 20% of them seen just once. The specimen was blood. These receptors all stem from a woman between 18 and 29 years old with Graves' ophthalmopathy. Both conserved end residues are part of each CDR3. A clone size is listed for some rows: how often the clone was seen (once, few, many), or a class if it is expanded.

clone size | J gene | V gene | CDR3 protein
- | TRBJ1-1 | TRBV18 | CATSGQGTSTEAFF
many | TRBJ2-3 | TRBV11-2 | CASSLRTDTQYF
many | TRBJ2-3 | TRBV28 | CASSFPYTSTDTQYF
many | TRBJ2-1 | TRBV20-1 | CSYTGALAGSTAYSYNEQFF
- | TRBJ2-3 | TRBV6-1 | CASSRDKTYTQYF
many | TRBJ1-2 | TRBV3-1 | CASSQDRVTGYTF
many | TRBJ2-3 | TRBV6-2/TRBV6-3 | CASSVMSDTQYF
many | TRBJ2-2 | TRBV28 | CASSHLTELGTGELFF
many | TRBJ1-1 | TRBV3-1 | CASSQVTGVVPFTEAFF
many | TRBJ1-1 | TRBV28 | CASSLWAGGIAEAFF
many | TRBJ2-3 | TRBV20-1 | CSARSPSGSPDTQYF
- | TRBJ2-1 | TRBV20-1 | CSAEDSDAYNEQFF
many | TRBJ1-3 | TRBV20-1 | CSALDTSGNTIYF
- | TRBJ1-4 | TRBV6-1 | CASLRLWGEKLFF
many | TRBJ2-7 | TRBV2 | CASNEDESSYEQYF
many | TRBJ2-7 | TRBV2 | CASTGTTNEQYF
many | TRBJ1-5 | TRBV20-1 | CSASSPRQPQHF
many | TRBJ2-7 | TRBV27 | CASSLNWGPMEKQYF
many | TRBJ1-1 | TRBV19 | CATAVGMNTEAFF
many | TRBJ2-7 | TRBV18 | CASSQTSGMYEQYF
many | TRBJ1-2 | TRBV6-2/TRBV6-3 | CASSYVQQINGYTF
few | TRBJ1-6 | TRBV10-2 | CASSQDRVDYNSPLHF
many | TRBJ1-1 | TRBV19 | CASSDRVVAEAFF
many | TRBJ1-1 | TRBV24-1 | CATKGQPPIWVNTEAFF
- | TRBJ2-7 | TRBV27 | CASRGLASRRSVDEQYF
many | TRBJ2-5 | TRBV2 | CASSTRDSSYYQETQYF
many | TRBJ1-3 | TRBV9 | CASSGRNSGNTIYF
many | TRBJ2-2 | TRBV5-1 | CASSFYGRQDTGELFF
- | TRBJ2-7 | TRBV28 | CASNPTVRTSGRADYEQYF
many | TRBJ1-2 | TRBV24-1 | CATSELGQNYGYTF
many | TRBJ2-7 | TRBV6-2/TRBV6-3 | CASGTMSYEQYF
- | TRBJ1-1 | TRBV7-9 | CASSVGTRNTEAFF
many | TRBJ1-2 | TRBV20-1 | CSARRQNLGYTF
many | TRBJ1-4 | TRBV15 | CATRQDRGQPNEKLFF
- | TRBJ2-5 | TRBV5-1 | CASSLSRAGDQETQYF
- | TRBJ2-7 | TRBV20-1 | CSAEGRRLAGGYEQYF
- | TRBJ2-6 | TRBV19 | CASSPGQGPSSGANVLTF
many | TRBJ1-2 | TRBV12-3/TRBV12-4 | CASRTGGHGYTF
- | TRBJ2-4 | TRBV7-3 | CASARSGGGSDIQYF
- | TRBJ1-5 | TRBV12-3/TRBV12-4 | CASSLSGSPSNQPQHF
- | TRBJ1-1 | TRBV6-9 | CASSYGGQPSEAFF
many | TRBJ2-7 | TRBV10-2 | CASNLDKVAQPQPYEQYF
many | TRBJ2-1 | TRBV6-1 | CASTSGGTYNEQFF
few | TRBJ1-2 | TRBV15 | CATSTNLRWGYTF
many | TRBJ2-5 | TRBV12-3/TRBV12-4 | CASSYNAGRETQYF
many | TRBJ1-1 | TRBV5-6 | CASSLGEPGPANTEAFF
many | TRBJ2-7 | TRBV6-1 | CASRGAGSQKGEQYF
- | TRBJ2-2 | TRBV5-5 | CASSFKGVGTGELFF
many | TRBJ1-2 | TRBV7-2 | CASSLEFPSNYGYTF
many | TRBJ1-1 | TRBV12-3/TRBV12-4 | CASSRTAQNTEAFF
many | TRBJ1-2 | TRBV5-4 | CASSLGRDREVYGYTF
- | TRBJ1-6 | TRBV4-2 | CASSGPPGAPPGSYNSPLHF
many | TRBJ1-5 | TRBV7-9 | CASSESNSNQPQHF